This T cell receptor beta chain is from a study of OX40 agonist ivuxolimab in advanced cancers. Study summary: Earlier treatment with anti-PD-1, anti-PD-L1 or anti-CTLA-4 was permitted, and 30% to 40% had received some.

Study-wide results and caveats: On average, CD8+ T cells showed a greater number of expanded clones than CD4+. Clones of CD4+ and CD8+ blood T cells grew by week 6 at doses of 0.1 to 3.0 mg/kg.

The V end was cut by 5 bases, the J end by 0 bases, with 15 bases between. Germline values: CDR1 ENHRY, CDR2 SYGVKD. CDR3 length equals 16 residues. Concerning this clone itself: No antigen is known for it.

Produced via immunoSEQ multiplex PCR; TCRdb's table is partial and in-frame only. Of some 48,000 clones in the sample, around nine tenths were seen once. This chain joins TRBV10-3 and TRBJ2-3; either TRBD1 or TRBD2 may supply D (6 bases each). The sequence was obtained from an adult with an advanced solid tumor such as melanoma, head and neck, liver or kidney cancer. This sample comprised CD4+ or CD8+ T cells sorted from blood, obtained in a trial of the OX40 agonist ivuxolimab. The CDR3 region is CAISPSRGLSTDTQYF. The DNA of the CDR3 is TGTGCCATCAGTCCTTCTCGGGGGCTGAGCACAGATACGCAGTATTTT.